The entry that follows covers one TCR beta chain sequence. Its antigen is not known. This specimen belongs to a study of early T cells in non-severe SARS-CoV-2 infection. Study in general: Sequencing was performed on bulk RNA from unsorted whole blood, leaving chains unpaired.

Unique molecular identifier tags were affixed to discrete cDNA molecules. TCRdb reanalysed the 5' RACE reads using MiXCR and keeps one entry per CDR3 protein. Of about 48,000 distinct CDR3 sequences listed, approximately 8.1% are singletons. Study results and limitations: Comparison of clonotypes with VDJdb favored anti-spike CD8 responses while missing private and CD4 specificities.

This CDR3 has 15 residues. Germline V gene sequence: CDR1 MNHEY, CDR2 SVGEGT. With 8 bases removed from V and 3 bases from J, the gap between germline ends came to 17 bases. V usage is TRBV6-2 or TRBV6-3 and J usage is TRBJ2-1, with D possibly being TRBD2 (6 bases). The sequence derives from an adult who was a healthcare worker with PCR-confirmed SARS-CoV-2 infection or an uninfected control (not recorded which). Input material: whole blood. The chain's CDR3 is CASGTQPEYYNEQFF. The CDR3 DNA reads as TGTGCCAGCGGGACTCAACCGGAATACTACAATGAGCAGTTCTTC.